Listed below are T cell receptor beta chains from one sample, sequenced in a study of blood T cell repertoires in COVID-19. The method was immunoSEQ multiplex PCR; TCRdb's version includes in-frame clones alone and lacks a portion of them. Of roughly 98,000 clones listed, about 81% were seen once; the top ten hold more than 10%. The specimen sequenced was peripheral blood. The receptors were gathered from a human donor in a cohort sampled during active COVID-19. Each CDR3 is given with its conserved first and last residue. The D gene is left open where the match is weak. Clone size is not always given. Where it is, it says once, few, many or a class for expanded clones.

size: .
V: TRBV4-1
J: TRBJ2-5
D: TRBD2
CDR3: CASSQAQGLQETQYF
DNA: TGCGCCAGCAGCCAAGCCCAGGGACTACAAGAGACCCAGTACTTC

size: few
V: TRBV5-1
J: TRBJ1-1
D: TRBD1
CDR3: CASSLGTGYTEAFF
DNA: TGCGCCAGCAGCTTGGGGACAGGGTACACTGAAGCTTTCTTT

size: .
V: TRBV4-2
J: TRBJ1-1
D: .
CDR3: CASSQGRTDEAFF
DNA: TGTGCCAGCAGCCAAGGGAGGACAGATGAAGCTTTCTTT

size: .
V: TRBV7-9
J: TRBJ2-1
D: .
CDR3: CASSLRLTSSYNEQFF
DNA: TGTGCCAGCAGCTTAAGACTTACAAGCTCCTACAATGAGCAGTTCTTC

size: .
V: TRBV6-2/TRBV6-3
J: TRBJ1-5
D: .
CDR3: CASSSLERDSSNQPQHF
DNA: TGTGCCAGCAGTTCCCTCGAGAGGGATTCGAGCAATCAGCCCCAGCATTTT

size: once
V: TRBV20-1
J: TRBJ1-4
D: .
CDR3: CSASRQNNEKLFF
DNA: TGCAGTGCTAGTCGACAGAATAATGAAAAACTGTTTTTT

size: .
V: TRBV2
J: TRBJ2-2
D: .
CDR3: CASSVGGRRGKYTGELFF
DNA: TGTGCCAGCAGTGTGGGAGGTCGTAGGGGAAAATACACCGGGGAGCTGTTTTTT

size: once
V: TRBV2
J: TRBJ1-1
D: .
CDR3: CASSGSGGTEAFF
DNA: TGTGCCAGCAGTGGGTCGGGTGGCACTGAAGCTTTCTTT

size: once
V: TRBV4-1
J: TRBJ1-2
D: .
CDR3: CASSQDTRSYGYTF
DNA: TGCGCCAGCAGCCAAGATACCAGATCCTATGGCTACACCTTC

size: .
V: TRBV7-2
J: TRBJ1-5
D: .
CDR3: CASSLGLRPQHF
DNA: TGTGCCAGCAGCTTAGGACTCCGGCCCCAGCATTTT

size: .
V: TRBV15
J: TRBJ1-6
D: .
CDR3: CATSRDGNYNSPLHF
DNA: TGTGCCACCAGCAGAGACGGGAACTATAATTCACCCCTCCACTTT

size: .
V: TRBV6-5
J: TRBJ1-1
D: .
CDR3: CASSYSFRGFSEAFF
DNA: TGTGCCAGCAGTTACTCGTTCCGGGGGTTCTCTGAAGCTTTCTTT

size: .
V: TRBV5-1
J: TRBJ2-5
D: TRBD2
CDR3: CASSFRQGGRQETQYF
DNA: TGCGCCAGCAGCTTTAGGCAGGGAGGGCGGCAAGAGACCCAGTACTTC

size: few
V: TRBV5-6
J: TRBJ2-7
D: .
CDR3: CASRYSGVRFYEQYF
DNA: TGTGCCAGCAGATACTCGGGAGTCAGATTTTACGAGCAGTACTTC

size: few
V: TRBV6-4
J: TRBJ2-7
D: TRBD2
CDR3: CATASGGAIYEQYF
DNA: TGTGCCACTGCTAGCGGGGGGGCGATTTACGAGCAGTACTTC

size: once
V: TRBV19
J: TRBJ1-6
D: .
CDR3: CASSSLFDSPLHF
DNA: TGTGCCAGTAGTAGCCTATTTGATTCACCCCTCCACTTT